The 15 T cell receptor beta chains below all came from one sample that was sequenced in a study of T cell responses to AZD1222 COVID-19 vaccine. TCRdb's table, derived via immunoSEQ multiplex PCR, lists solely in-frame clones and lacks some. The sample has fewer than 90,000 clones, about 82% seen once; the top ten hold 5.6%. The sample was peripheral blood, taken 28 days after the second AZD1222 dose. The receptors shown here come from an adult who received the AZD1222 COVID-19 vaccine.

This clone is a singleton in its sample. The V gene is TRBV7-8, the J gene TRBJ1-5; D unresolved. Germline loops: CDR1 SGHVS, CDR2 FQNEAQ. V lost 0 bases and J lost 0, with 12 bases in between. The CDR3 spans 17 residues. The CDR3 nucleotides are TGTGCCAGCAGCTTAGCGCTCTCAGCTTATAGCAATCAGCCCCAGCATTTT. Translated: CASSLALSAYSNQPQHF.

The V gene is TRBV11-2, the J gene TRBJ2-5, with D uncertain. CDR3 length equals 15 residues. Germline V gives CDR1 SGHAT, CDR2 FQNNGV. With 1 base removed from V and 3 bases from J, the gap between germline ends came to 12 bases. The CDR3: CASSLVRWAEETQYF. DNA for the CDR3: TGTGCCAGCAGCTTAGTGCGGTGGGCAGAAGAGACCCAGTACTTC.

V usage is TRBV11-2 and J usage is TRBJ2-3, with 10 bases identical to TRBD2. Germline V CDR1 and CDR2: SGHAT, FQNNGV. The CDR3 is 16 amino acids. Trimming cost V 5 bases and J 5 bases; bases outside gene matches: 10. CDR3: CASSSYSGGAGDTQYF. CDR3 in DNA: TGTGCCAGCAGCAGCTACAGCGGGGGGGCAGGAGATACGCAGTATTTT.

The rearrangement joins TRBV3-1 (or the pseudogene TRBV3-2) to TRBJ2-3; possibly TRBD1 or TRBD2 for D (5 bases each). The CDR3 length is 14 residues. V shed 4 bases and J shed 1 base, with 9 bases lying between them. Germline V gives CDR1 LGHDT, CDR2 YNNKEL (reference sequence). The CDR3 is CASSRDGGTDTQYF. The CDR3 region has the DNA TGTGCCAGCAGCCGGGACGGCGGCACAGATACGCAGTATTTT.

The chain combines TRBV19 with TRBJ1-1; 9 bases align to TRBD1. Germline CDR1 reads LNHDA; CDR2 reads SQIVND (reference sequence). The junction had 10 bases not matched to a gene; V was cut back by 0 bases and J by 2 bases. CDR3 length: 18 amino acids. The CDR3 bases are TGTGCCAGTAGTATAGATCTGATAGGGACAGGGATTAACACTGAAGCTTTCTTT. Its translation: CASSIDLIGTGINTEAFF.

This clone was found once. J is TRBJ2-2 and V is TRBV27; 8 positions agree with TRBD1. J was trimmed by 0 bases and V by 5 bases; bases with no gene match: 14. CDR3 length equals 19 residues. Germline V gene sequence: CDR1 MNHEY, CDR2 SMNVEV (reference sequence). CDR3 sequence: CASSTRDRQRYPNTGELFF. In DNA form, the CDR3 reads TGTGCCAGCAGTACGCGGGACAGGCAAAGGTACCCGAACACCGGGGAGCTGTTTTTT.

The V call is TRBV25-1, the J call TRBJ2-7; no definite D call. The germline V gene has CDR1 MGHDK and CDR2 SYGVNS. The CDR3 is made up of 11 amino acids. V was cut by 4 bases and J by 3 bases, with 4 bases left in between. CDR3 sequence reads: CASSVLYEQYF. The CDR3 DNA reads TGTGCCAGCAGTGTCCTCTACGAGCAGTACTTC.

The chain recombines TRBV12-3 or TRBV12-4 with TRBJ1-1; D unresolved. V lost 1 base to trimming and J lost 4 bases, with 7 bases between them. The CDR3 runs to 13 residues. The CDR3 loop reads CASSLGVVTEAFF. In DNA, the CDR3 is TGTGCCAGCAGTTTAGGGGTCGTCACTGAAGCTTTCTTT.

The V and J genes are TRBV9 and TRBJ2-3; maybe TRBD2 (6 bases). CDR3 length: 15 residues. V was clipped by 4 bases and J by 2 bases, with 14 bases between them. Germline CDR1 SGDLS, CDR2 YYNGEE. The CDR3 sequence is CASSPTGTYTDTQYF. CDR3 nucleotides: TGTGCCAGCAGCCCCACCGGGACTTACACAGATACGCAGTATTTT.

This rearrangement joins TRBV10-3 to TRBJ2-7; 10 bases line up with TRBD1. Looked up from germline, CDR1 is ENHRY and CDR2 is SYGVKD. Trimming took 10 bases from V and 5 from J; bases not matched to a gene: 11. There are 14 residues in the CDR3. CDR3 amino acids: CATLRRGTGDEQYF. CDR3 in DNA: TGTGCCACCCTTCGGCGGGGGACAGGGGACGAGCAGTACTTC.

The CDR3: CASSLGRGQLFEAFF. CDR3 nucleotide sequence: TGTGCCAGCAGCTTGGGGAGGGGACAGTTATTTGAAGCTTTCTTT. This chain uses TRBV5-4 with TRBJ1-1; 7 nucleotides line up with TRBD1. Germline CDR1 is SGHNT and CDR2 is YYREEE (reference sequence). Trimming removed 0 bases from V and 7 bases from J; junction bases left unmatched: 9. The CDR3 is 15 residues long.

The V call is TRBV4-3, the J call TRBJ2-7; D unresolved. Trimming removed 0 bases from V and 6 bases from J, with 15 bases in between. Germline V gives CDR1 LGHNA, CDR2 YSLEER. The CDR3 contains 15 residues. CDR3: CASSQDIYTQREQYF. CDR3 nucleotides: TGCGCCAGCAGCCAAGATATATACACTCAACGCGAGCAGTACTTC.

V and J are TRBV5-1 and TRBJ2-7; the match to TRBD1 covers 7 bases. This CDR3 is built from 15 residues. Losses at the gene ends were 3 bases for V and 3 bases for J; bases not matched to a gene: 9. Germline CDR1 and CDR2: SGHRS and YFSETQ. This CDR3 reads CASSSYGTDRYEQYF. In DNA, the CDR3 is TGCGCCAGCAGCTCCTATGGGACAGATCGCTACGAGCAGTACTTC.

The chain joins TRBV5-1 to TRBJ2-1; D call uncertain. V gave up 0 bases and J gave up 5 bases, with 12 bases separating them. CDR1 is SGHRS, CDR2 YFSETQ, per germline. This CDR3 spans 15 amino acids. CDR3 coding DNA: TGCGCCAGCAGCTTGGCCCCCGGAGAGAACAATGAGCAGTTCTTC. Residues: CASSLAPGENNEQFF.

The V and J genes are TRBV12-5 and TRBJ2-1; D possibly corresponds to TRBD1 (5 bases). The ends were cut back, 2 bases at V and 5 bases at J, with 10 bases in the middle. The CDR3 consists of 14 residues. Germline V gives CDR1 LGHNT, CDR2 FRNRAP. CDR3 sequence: CASGLSGIDNEQFF. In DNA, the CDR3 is TGTGCTAGTGGTTTGTCAGGGATCGACAATGAGCAGTTCTTC.